This TCR beta chain came from a study of blood T cell repertoires in COVID-19. Study as a whole: Donors in the United States, Italy and Spain gave samples during acute or convalescent COVID-19. T cells, B-cell-depleted T cells, or PBMCs supplied cDNA or gDNA.

Original processing methods: Reference gene primer amplification gave estimated nucleated cell counts. Some clones are missing from TCRdb's copy, which holds only in-frame ones; the method was immunoSEQ multiplex PCR. That table gives V, J and clone size, and the DNA gave D and trimming. The sample records around 320,000 clones, 75% to 85% being singletons. Germline values: CDR1 MRHNA, CDR2 SNTAGT. The CDR3 contains 15 residues. The V and J ends lost 3 bases and 2 bases, in that order; junction bases with no gene match: 6. The sequenced sample consisted of peripheral blood. This receptor was identified in a human donor in a cohort sampled during active COVID-19. This chain connects TRBV6-4 to TRBJ1-2, with 7 bases lining up with TRBD1. The CDR3 DNA follows: TGTGCCAGCAGTGAGGGAAGGGGGCAAAACTATGGCTACACCTTC. Amino acids: CASSEGRGQNYGYTF.